The rows below give T cell receptor beta chains drawn from one sample of a study of regulatory T cells in long-lasting Graves disease. TCRdb redid the calling of the multiplex PCR reads with MiXCR, one entry per CDR3 protein. The sample has a few hundred thousand distinct CDR3 sequences, over 15% seen once; the top ten hold 25% to 30%. This sample was also put to use in a study of T cells in Graves' hyperthyroidism and ophthalmopathy.

Sequenced here: peripheral blood mononuclear cells (PBMCs), sampled at new diagnosis, from a patient treated with antithyroid drugs. These receptor sequences come from a man aged 40-50 years with Graves disease. Both conserved end residues are part of each CDR3. D genes are given only for firm matches. Not every row has a clone size; where given, it reads once, few, many or a size class.

DNA	CDR3	D	size	V	J
TGTGCCAGCAGTTTGAGGGCAAACTTGGGACAGCCCGGTGGGGATAGCAATCAGCCCCAGCATTTT	CASSLRANLGQPGGDSNQPQHF	TRBD1	many	TRBV12-3/TRBV12-4	TRBJ1-5
TGTGCCAGCAGACAGACAGGGTTGGGTGAGCAGTTCTTC	CASRQTGLGEQFF	TRBD1	many	TRBV28	TRBJ2-1
TGTGCCAGCAGGGGACAGGGCTTCAATCAGCCCCAGCATTTT	CASRGQGFNQPQHF	TRBD1	few	TRBV28	TRBJ1-5
TGTGCCAGCAGCTATGGAGCGTTGGAGACCCAGTACTTC	CASSYGALETQYF	.	.	TRBV11-3	TRBJ2-5
TGTGCCAGCAGCTTATCCGGGACTAGTGATGAGCAGTTCTTC	CASSLSGTSDEQFF	TRBD2	many	TRBV7-3	TRBJ2-1
TGTGCCAGCTCCCCCTGGGAGGAAGGCTACACCTTC	CASSPWEEGYTF	.	few	TRBV18	TRBJ1-2
TGTGCCAGCAGTGAACGGACGGTCCAGGAGCCCCAGCATTTT	CASSERTVQEPQHF	.	many	TRBV2	TRBJ1-5
TGTGCCAGCAGCTTAGGACAGGAACGACTGTTTTTT	CASSLGQERLFF	.	once	TRBV7-9	TRBJ1-4
TGTGCCAGTGACAGGGGAGGGAATCAGCCCCAGCATTTT	CASDRGGNQPQHF	TRBD1	.	TRBV19	TRBJ1-5
TGCAGTGCCACAGATACGCAGTATTTT	CSATDTQYF	.	few	TRBV20-1	TRBJ2-3
TGTGCCAGCAGTTACTCGGGTAGGGGACTGGAGCCCCAGCATTTT	CASSYSGRGLEPQHF	.	.	TRBV6-2/TRBV6-3	TRBJ1-5
TGTGCCAGCAGCCGAAGCCCAGGGACAGGGCAAGAGACCCAGTACTTC	CASSRSPGTGQETQYF	TRBD1	many	TRBV9	TRBJ2-5
TGTGCCAGCCGACCGACAGGGGAAGGCTACACCTTC	CASRPTGEGYTF	TRBD1	once	TRBV2	TRBJ1-2
TGTGCCAGCAAACTACAGGGGAGTAATAGCAATGAGCAGTTCTTC	CASKLQGSNSNEQFF	TRBD1	many	TRBV12-3/TRBV12-4	TRBJ2-1
TGCGCCAGCAGCTTCGACAAGGGCACAGATACGCAGTATTTT	CASSFDKGTDTQYF	.	many	TRBV5-1	TRBJ2-3
TGTGCCAGCAGTAACCCGGAAATGTATAGCAATCAGCCCCAGCATTTT	CASSNPEMYSNQPQHF	.	many	TRBV28	TRBJ1-5
TGTGCCAGCAGCCATTATGACCGACCCAATCAGCCCCAGCATTTT	CASSHYDRPNQPQHF	.	many	TRBV3-1	TRBJ1-5
TGTGCCAGCAGGACTAGCGGGGGTATGGCCGAGCAGTACTTC	CASRTSGGMAEQYF	TRBD2	many	TRBV2	TRBJ2-7
TGTGCCAGCAGTAAGAGGAGGAAAGCTTTCTTT	CASSKRRKAFF	.	few	TRBV28	TRBJ1-1
TGCGCCAGCAGCCAGGACAGTATGTCCTACAATGAGCAGTTCTTC	CASSQDSMSYNEQFF	.	many	TRBV5-1	TRBJ2-1
TGTGCCAGCAGTCAGGGACTGACCCAAGAGACCCAGTACTTC	CASSQGLTQETQYF	.	many	TRBV28	TRBJ2-5
TGTGCCAGCAGCTTTATCCCGACAGGGAGCACAGATACGCAGTATTTT	CASSFIPTGSTDTQYF	TRBD1	few	TRBV7-9	TRBJ2-3
TGTGCCAGCGGGACAGGGGCATTATATAATTCACCCCTCCACTTT	CASGTGALYNSPLHF	TRBD1	many	TRBV28	TRBJ1-6
TGTGCCAGCAGGGGAAGTCTTGAGCAGTACTTC	CASRGSLEQYF	.	many	TRBV28	TRBJ2-7
TGTGCCAGCAGGGGCGGACTAGCGGGGGGGCTTATGAATGAGCAGTTCTTC	CASRGGLAGGLMNEQFF	TRBD2	many	TRBV12-3/TRBV12-4	TRBJ2-1
TGTGCCAGCAGTGAAGCTAGGGGGCATAGTTCACCCCTCCACTTT	CASSEARGHSSPLHF	TRBD1	many	TRBV2	TRBJ1-6
TGTGCCAGCAGTTTTAAAATGGACAGTGAAGCTTTCTTT	CASSFKMDSEAFF	.	many	TRBV12-3/TRBV12-4	TRBJ1-1
TGTGCCAGCTCACCCCCTAGCCGCTCCTACAATGAGCAGTTCTTC	CASSPPSRSYNEQFF	.	many	TRBV18	TRBJ2-1
TGTGCCAGTAGTATTAGGCTTAACACTGAAGCTTTCTTT	CASSIRLNTEAFF	.	.	TRBV19	TRBJ1-1
TGTGCCAGCAGTGACACTTCGAGGATAATACCCCAGCATTTT	CASSDTSRIIPQHF	.	.	TRBV25-1	TRBJ1-5
TGTGCCAGCTCACTGCCCTCTCAGCCCCAGCATTTT	CASSLPSQPQHF	.	.	TRBV18	TRBJ1-5
TGCAGTGCCAAAGCCCCCGGGTCCTACAATGAGCAGTTCTTC	CSAKAPGSYNEQFF	.	few	TRBV20-1	TRBJ2-1
TGCGCCAGCAGTGATCGTAGCACCGGGGAGCTGTTTTTT	CASSDRSTGELFF	.	many	TRBV10-2	TRBJ2-2
TGTGCCAGCAGCTTAGCGAGGGTGGAGGAGACCCAGTACTTC	CASSLARVEETQYF	.	many	TRBV7-9	TRBJ2-5